This TCR beta chain was captured in a study of beta chain features in type 1 diabetes. In regard to this clone: Its antigen is unknown.

Study observations and caveats: The naive, central memory and Treg TCRB repertoires of patients appeared to be more similar to one another than those of healthy donors. Shortening that was moderate but significant affected the TCRB CDR3s of Type 1 diabetes patients in all four CD4+ subsets.

The study reverse transcribed the entire isolated RNA, so it sequenced expressed TCRB transcripts. Sequencing was performed with immunoSEQ multiplex PCR; in TCRdb, only in-frame clones are kept and a portion is missing. The sample carries more than 250,000 clones, 13% to 15% recorded once. The clonotype originates from a man between 25 and 39 years old with type 1 diabetes. The source material was naive CD4+ T cells from blood.

CDR3 amino acids: CASSRRMSSGRAVYEQYF. The CDR3 region has the DNA TGCGCCAGCAGCCGTAGGATGTCTAGCGGGAGGGCCGTCTACGAGCAGTACTTC. The rearrangement links TRBV4-1 to TRBJ2-7; 12 bases match TRBD2. CDR3 length equals 18 residues. Germline V CDR1 and CDR2: MGHRA, YSYEKL. V dropped 4 bases and J dropped 3; count of bases not matched to a gene: 13.